Below, 16 T cell receptor beta chains from the same sample are listed, as sequenced in a study of CD8+ T cells in alopecia areata. Sequencing templates came from extracted RNA that was reverse transcribed into cDNA. The method was immunoSEQ multiplex PCR; TCRdb's version includes in-frame clones alone and lacks a portion of them. The sample lists 150,000 to 180,000 clones, around 50% seen once, with roughly a fifth in the top ten. This material consisted of CD8+ T cells sorted from blood, taken at week 0. The receptors were sampled from a human donor with alopecia areata.

The gene calls are TRBV29-1 and TRBJ2-7; perhaps TRBD2 as D (6 bases). Looked up from germline, CDR1 is SQVTM and CDR2 is ANQGSEA. V was cut by 3 bases and J by 2 bases, with 11 bases left in between. CDR3 size: 13 residues. The CDR3: CSVEAGEAYEQYF. The CDR3 coding sequence is TGCAGCGTTGAGGCTGGGGAGGCCTACGAGCAGTACTTC.

This rearrangement joins TRBV11-2 to TRBJ1-2; 8 nucleotides align to TRBD1. CDR3 length: 15 residues. The V gene end was trimmed by 3 bases and the J gene end by 4 bases; junction bases not matched to a gene: 7. Germline lookup yields CDR1 SGHAT and CDR2 FQNNGV. The CDR3 DNA sequence: TGTGCCAGCAGCTTTGGACAGGGAGATATCTATGGCTACACCTTC. It encodes CASSFGQGDIYGYTF.

J is TRBJ1-2 and V is TRBV4-3; the match to TRBD1 covers 8 bases. The ends lost 0 bases at V and 1 base at J; junction bases unmatched: 4. This CDR3 comprises 16 residues. Germline V gene data show CDR1 as LGHNA and CDR2 as YSLEER. This CDR3 is CASSQDRTGINYGYTF. CDR3 DNA: TGCGCCAGCAGCCAAGACCGGACAGGGATTAACTATGGCTACACCTTC.

This clone appeared a few times. V gene TRBV30 combines with J gene TRBJ1-1; TRBD1 matches 7 bases. Germline CDR1 and CDR2: GTSNPN and SVGIG (reference sequence). Germline trimming cut 4 bases from V and 0 bases from J; bases unmatched to any gene: 11. CDR3 size: 16 residues. DNA of the CDR3: TGTGCCTGGAACAGGGGTTCGTTTCAAATGAACACTGAAGCTTTCTTT. Its translation is CAWNRGSFQMNTEAFF.

This clone was observed a few times. In DNA, the CDR3 is TGTGCCAGCAGTGAATCCGAGTGGAACACCGGGGAGCTGTTTTTT. Translation gives CASSESEWNTGELFF. The chain employs TRBV2 and TRBJ2-2; D call uncertain. CDR3 size: 15 residues. Trimming took off 2 bases at V and 1 base at J, with 8 bases between the two ends. Germline V gene sequence: CDR1 SNHLY, CDR2 FYNNEI. Filled out from reference TRBV2 and TRBJ2-2, the complete variable domain reads EPEVTQTPSHQVTQMGQEVILRCVPISNHLYFYWYRQILGQKVEFLVSFYNNEISEKSEIFDDQFSVERPDGSNFTLKIRSTKLEDSAMYFCASSESEWNTGELFFGEGSRLTVL.

The sample holds one count of this clone. The J gene is TRBJ1-2, the V gene TRBV12-5; 7 positions agree with TRBD1. The germline CDR1 and CDR2 sequences are LGHNT and FRNRAP. The length of the CDR3 is 15 residues. V shed 7 bases and J 5 bases; nucleotides not matched to a gene: 13. CDR3 bases: TGTGCTAGTGCCCCAAACACAGGGGCTACATATGGCTACACCTTC. Its protein product is CASAPNTGATYGYTF.

This rearrangement joins TRBV10-3 to TRBJ2-3; D possibly uses TRBD1 or TRBD2 (5 bases each). The length of the CDR3 is 12 residues. Per germline, CDR1 ENHRY and CDR2 SYGVKD. V lost 7 bases and J lost 2, with 7 bases in between. Here the CDR3 DNA reads TGTGCCATCAAGGGGACCACAGATACGCAGTATTTT. It specifies CAIKGTTDTQYF.

This clone has more than one count but fewer than ten. The gene calls are TRBV2 and TRBJ2-1, with D perhaps matching TRBD2 (5 bases). Trimming took 5 bases from V and 7 from J, leaving 18 bases between them. The CDR3 runs 15 residues. Germline V gene data show CDR1 as SNHLY and CDR2 as FYNNEI. The CDR3 sequence is CASSTTGGYGNEQFF. DNA of the CDR3: TGTGCCAGCAGTACAACTGGCGGGTACGGGAATGAGCAGTTCTTC.

V is TRBV5-1 and J is TRBJ1-1, with 10 bases fitting TRBD1. Germline CDR1 and CDR2: SGHRS and YFSETQ. V lost 4 bases to trimming and J lost 2 bases; unmatched junction nucleotides: 8. CDR3 length: 16 residues. The CDR3 region is CASSATETGGNTEAFF. The CDR3 DNA is TGCGCCAGCAGCGCCACCGAGACAGGGGGCAACACTGAAGCTTTCTTT.

This sequence joins TRBV30 and TRBJ2-4; D gene unclear. The germline gives CDR1 GTSNPN, CDR2 SVGIG (reference sequence). V dropped 2 bases and J dropped 2 bases, with 10 bases sitting between them. The CDR3 spans 14 residues. CDR3 nucleotide sequence: TGTGCCTGGAGTCTGATGGATTCCAAAAACATTCAGTACTTC. Its translation: CAWSLMDSKNIQYF.

This clone was counted only a few times. The DNA for the CDR3 is TGCGCCAGCAGCCAAGATCAGACAGTTAGTTCCTACAATGAGCAGTTCTTC. Protein product: CASSQDQTVSSYNEQFF. The genes are TRBV4-3 and TRBJ2-1; D is perhaps TRBD1 (5 bases). V shed 0 bases and J shed 1 base, with 13 bases lying between them. Germline V gene data show CDR1 as LGHNA and CDR2 as YSLEER. The CDR3 is 17 amino acids.

Only one count was recorded for this clone. The chain couples TRBV27 to TRBJ2-3; 10 bases fit TRBD2. Germline CDR1 and CDR2: MNHEY and SMNVEV (reference sequence). V lost 3 bases, J lost 7 bases, and 10 bases stayed unmatched. The CDR3 is made up of 16 amino acids. In DNA, the CDR3 is TGTGCCAGCAGTTTGGGGATGGCTAGCGGGGGCCATACGCAGTATTTT. This translates into CASSLGMASGGHTQYF.

The chain uses TRBV29-1 and TRBJ2-7; D is perhaps TRBD2 (7 bases). CDR3 length: 13 residues. V was shortened by 4 bases and J by 3 bases, with 13 bases between the two germline ends. Germline-derived CDR1 and CDR2 are SQVTM and ANQGSEA. The chain's CDR3 is CSVGEGHLYEQYF. Here the CDR3 DNA reads TGCAGCGTTGGGGAGGGACACCTCTACGAGCAGTACTTC.

The chain couples TRBV6-1 to TRBJ1-5; D unclear. V was shortened by 1 base and J by 0 bases, with 13 bases between the two germline ends. The germline gives CDR1 MNHNS, CDR2 SASEGT. There are 17 residues in the CDR3. The CDR3, as DNA: TGTGCCAGCAGTGAAGTGGTGGCATCTTATAGCAATCAGCCCCAGCATTTT. Its protein product is CASSEVVASYSNQPQHF.

CDR3: CASSAWDKTEAFF. CDR3 nucleotides: TGTGCCAGCAGCGCCTGGGACAAGACTGAAGCTTTCTTT. This sequence joins TRBV9 and TRBJ1-1, with D maybe TRBD1 (6 bases). The CDR3 contains 13 residues. The germline gives CDR1 SGDLS, CDR2 YYNGEE. Trimming cost V 3 bases and J 5 bases, with 11 bases left between them.

The CDR3 loop reads CASSPRTGGYGYTF. CDR3 DNA sequence: TGTGCCAGCAGCCCTAGGACAGGGGGGTATGGCTACACCTTC. The chain uses TRBV7-2 and TRBJ1-2; 10 bases match TRBD1. Per germline, CDR1 SGHTA and CDR2 FQGNSA. The V segment lost 5 bases and the J segment 5 bases; nucleotides outside the gene matches: 5. The CDR3 is made up of 14 amino acids.